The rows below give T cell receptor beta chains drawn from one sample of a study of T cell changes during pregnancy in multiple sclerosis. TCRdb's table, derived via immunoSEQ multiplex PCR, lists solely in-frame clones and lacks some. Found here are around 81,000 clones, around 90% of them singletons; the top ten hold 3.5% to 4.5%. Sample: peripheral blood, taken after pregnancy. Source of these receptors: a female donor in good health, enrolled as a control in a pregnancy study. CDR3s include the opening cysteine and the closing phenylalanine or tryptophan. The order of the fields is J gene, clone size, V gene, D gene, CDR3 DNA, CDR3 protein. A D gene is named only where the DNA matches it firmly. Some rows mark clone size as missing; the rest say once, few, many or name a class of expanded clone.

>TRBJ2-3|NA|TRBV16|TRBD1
TGTGCCAGCAGCCGGACAGGGCTCACAGATACGCAGTATTTT
CASSRTGLTDTQYF
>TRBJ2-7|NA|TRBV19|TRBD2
TGTGCCAGTAGTTCCCGTCCAGCGGGGGGGCGGTACGAGCAGTACTTC
CASSSRPAGGRYEQYF
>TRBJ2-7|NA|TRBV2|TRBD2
TGTGCCAGCAGGGGGGGGGATTACGAGCAGTACTTC
CASRGGDYEQYF
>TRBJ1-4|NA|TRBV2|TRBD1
TGTGCCAGCAAATCTGCAGGGGGTTTCGTAAAACTGTTTTTT
CASKSAGGFVKLFF
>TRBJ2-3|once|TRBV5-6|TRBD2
TGTGCCAGCAGCTTGGGGCTAGCGGGGAACACAGATACGCAGTATTTT
CASSLGLAGNTDTQYF
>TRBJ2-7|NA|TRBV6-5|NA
TGTGCCAGCAGTACCCGGGGACATTGGTACGAGCAGTACTTC
CASSTRGHWYEQYF
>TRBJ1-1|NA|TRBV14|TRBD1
TGTGCCAGCAGCCAGTACAGGGGATCCGCTGAAGCTTTCTTT
CASSQYRGSAEAFF
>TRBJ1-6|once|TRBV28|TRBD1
TGTGCCAGCAGCCCTAAAGCAGGGGGTATTTCACCCCTCCACTTT
CASSPKAGGISPLHF
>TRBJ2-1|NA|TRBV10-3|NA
TGTGCCATCAGGAAGCGTGAAGGGGACAATGAGCAGTTCTTC
CAIRKREGDNEQFF
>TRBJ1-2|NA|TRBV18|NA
TGTGCCAGCTCACCTACCGACAGAAGCTTCTATGGCTACACCTTC
CASSPTDRSFYGYTF
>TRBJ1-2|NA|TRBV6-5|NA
TGTGCCAGCAGGAACCCGGGAGGCTATGGCTACACCTTC
CASRNPGGYGYTF
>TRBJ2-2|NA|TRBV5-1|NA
TGCGCCAGCAGCATTGACAATTTTTTACCCGGGGAGCTGTTTTTT
CASSIDNFLPGELFF
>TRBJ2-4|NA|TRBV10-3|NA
TGTGCCACCGGCTTTCGGGGGGCAAACATTCAGTACTTC
CATGFRGANIQYF
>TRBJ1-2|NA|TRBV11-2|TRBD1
TGTGCCAGCAGCTTAAATTCTGCAGGGGGGAGCGGCTACACCTTC
CASSLNSAGGSGYTF
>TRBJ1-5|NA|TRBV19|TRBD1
TGTGCCAGTACCCAGGGGGCAGGGCAGCCCCAGCATTTT
CASTQGAGQPQHF
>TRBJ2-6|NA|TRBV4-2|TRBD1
TGTGCCAGCAGCCAAGTTTCGGGACAGGGGGCGCGGGGGGCCAACGTCCTGACTTTC
CASSQVSGQGARGANVLTF
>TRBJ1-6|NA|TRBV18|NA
TGTGCCAGCTCACCTACAGGGTTTGATTCACCCCTCCACTTT
CASSPTGFDSPLHF
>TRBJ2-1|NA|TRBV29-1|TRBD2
TGCAGCGCAGTTCTCCGGACTAGCGGGGGGGCGGATGAGCAGTTCTTC
CSAVLRTSGGADEQFF
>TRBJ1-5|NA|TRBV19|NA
TGTGCCAGTAGTACAGGGCAGGGGTCGCCCCAGCATTTT
CASSTGQGSPQHF
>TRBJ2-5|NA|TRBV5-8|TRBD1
TGTGCCAGCAGCTCACAGGGGGTATCGGAGACCCAGTACTTC
CASSSQGVSETQYF
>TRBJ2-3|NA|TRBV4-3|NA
TGCGCCAGCAGCCAGGAGGTCACTGGCACAGATACGCAGTATTTT
CASSQEVTGTDTQYF
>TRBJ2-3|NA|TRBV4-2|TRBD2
TGTGCCAGCAGCCAAGAGAGCGGGACTAGCGGGAGGGCAGATACGCAGTATTTT
CASSQESGTSGRADTQYF
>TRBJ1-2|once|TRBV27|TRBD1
TGTGCCAGCAGTCATTTGGGACAGGGGGCGGGGGTTGGCTACACCTTC
CASSHLGQGAGVGYTF
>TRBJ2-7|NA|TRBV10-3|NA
TGTGCCATCAGTGAGTCGGGGGCTAACTCCTACGAGCAGTACTTC
CAISESGANSYEQYF
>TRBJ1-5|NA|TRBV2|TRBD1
TGTGCCAGCACTAGGACAGGGCGAAATCAGCCCCAGCATTTT
CASTRTGRNQPQHF
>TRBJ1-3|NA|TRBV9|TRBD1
TGTGCCAGCAGCGTAGGGACAGGGGAAGGAAACACCATATATTTT
CASSVGTGEGNTIYF
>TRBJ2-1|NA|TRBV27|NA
TGTGCCACCGCGGGGGCCGCTGACAATGAGCAGTTCTTC
CATAGAADNEQFF
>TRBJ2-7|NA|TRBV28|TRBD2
TGTGCCAGCAGACTAGCGGAGTACGAGCAGTACTTC
CASRLAEYEQYF
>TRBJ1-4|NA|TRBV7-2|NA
TGTGCCAGCAGCCTAGACAGTTATTTGCGAGAAAAACTGTTTTTT
CASSLDSYLREKLFF
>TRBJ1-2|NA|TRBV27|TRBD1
TGTGCCAGCAGTTTATTAGGGCAGGGGGCAAGTACTAACTATGGCTACACCTTC
CASSLLGQGASTNYGYTF
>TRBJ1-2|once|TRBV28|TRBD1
TGTGCCAGCAGTTTCCCTACAGGGGCCGCCACCTATGGCTACACCTTC
CASSFPTGAATYGYTF
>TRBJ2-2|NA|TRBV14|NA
TGTGCCAGCAGCCAAGTTTCCCAACTAGTCTCCGGGGAGCTGTTTTTT
CASSQVSQLVSGELFF
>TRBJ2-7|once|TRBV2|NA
TGTGCCAGCAGTGAACCCCCGGTAAGAGGGTACGAGCAGTACTTC
CASSEPPVRGYEQYF
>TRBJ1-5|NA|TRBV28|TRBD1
TGTGCCAGCAGACAGGGGATCCAGCCCCAGCATTTT
CASRQGIQPQHF
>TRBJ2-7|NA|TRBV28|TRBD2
TGTGCCAGCAGCCTGACTAGCGGATCCTACGAGCAGTACTTC
CASSLTSGSYEQYF
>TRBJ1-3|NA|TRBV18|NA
TGTGCCAGCTCACCGGTACAGGTCAGCTCTGGAAACACCATATATTTT
CASSPVQVSSGNTIYF
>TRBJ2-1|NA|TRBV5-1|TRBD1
TGCGCCAGCAGCTCCGGGACAGGGAACTACAATGAGCAGTTCTTC
CASSSGTGNYNEQFF
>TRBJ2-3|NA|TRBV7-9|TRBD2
TGTGCCAGCAGCTTATTACCGGGACTAGCGGGGACAGATACGCAGTATTTT
CASSLLPGLAGTDTQYF
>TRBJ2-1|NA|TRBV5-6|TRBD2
TGTGCCAGCTTGCCGGGGCTAGCGGGGCCGGGGGGTGAGCAGTTCTTC
CASLPGLAGPGGEQFF
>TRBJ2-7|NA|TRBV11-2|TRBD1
TGTGCCAGCAGCTGGGGACAGGCGAATTTCTACGAGCAGTACTTC
CASSWGQANFYEQYF
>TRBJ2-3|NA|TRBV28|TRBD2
TGTGCCAGCAGTTTCTCACTAGCGGGGTTTTCCACAGATACGCAGTATTTT
CASSFSLAGFSTDTQYF
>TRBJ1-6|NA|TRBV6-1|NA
TGTGCCAGCAGGAACCGGGAAGCTGCGAGAGGGACCCTCCACTTT
CASRNREAARGTLHF
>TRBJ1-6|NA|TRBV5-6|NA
TGTGCCAGCAGCTTGGGAATGGGAGGTTCTCGGTCACCCCTCCACTTT
CASSLGMGGSRSPLHF
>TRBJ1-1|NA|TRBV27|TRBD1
TGTGCCAGCAGTTTAGGGACAGGGATGAACACTGAAGCTTTCTTT
CASSLGTGMNTEAFF
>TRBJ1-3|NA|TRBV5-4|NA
TGTGCCAGCAGCCCCACTTTTGAGAGCTCTGGAAACACCATATATTTT
CASSPTFESSGNTIYF
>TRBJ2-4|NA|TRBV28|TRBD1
TGTGCCAGCAGTCCAGGGGGCAAAAACATTCAGTACTTC
CASSPGGKNIQYF
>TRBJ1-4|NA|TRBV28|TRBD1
TGTGCCAGCAGATATCGACAGGGCCAACTCCAAGTTGCAACTAATGAAAAACTGTTTTTT
CASRYRQGQLQVATNEKLFF
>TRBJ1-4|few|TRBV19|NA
TGTGCCAGTCGTTTTGGGCAGGTACTGTTTTTT
CASRFGQVLFF
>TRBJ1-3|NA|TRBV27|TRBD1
TGTGCCAGCAGTGCCACAGGGGTGGCTGGAAACACCATATATTTT
CASSATGVAGNTIYF
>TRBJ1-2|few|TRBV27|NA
TGTGCCAGCAGTTCGGGGGGGGCGCGGGGCTACACCTTC
CASSSGGARGYTF
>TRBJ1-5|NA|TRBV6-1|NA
TGTGCCAGCAGTCGCCAGGGAAATAGCAATCAGCCCCAGCATTTT
CASSRQGNSNQPQHF
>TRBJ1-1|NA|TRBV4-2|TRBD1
TGTGCCAGCAGCCACCCACAGGGGTGGACTGAAGCTTTCTTT
CASSHPQGWTEAFF
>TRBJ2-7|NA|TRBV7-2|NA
TGTGCCAGCAGCTTAGCGGGGCCTAGGTACGAGCAGTACTTC
CASSLAGPRYEQYF
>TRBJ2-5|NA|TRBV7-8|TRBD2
TGTGCCAGCAGCTTCGGCGGGGGGGCTTCTAGGGAGACCCAGTACTTC
CASSFGGGASRETQYF
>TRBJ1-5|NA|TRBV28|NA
TGTGCCAGCAGTTTATTAGGGCATAGGGGAAGTCAGCCCCAGCATTTT
CASSLLGHRGSQPQHF
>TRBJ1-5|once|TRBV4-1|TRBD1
TGCGCCAGCAGCCAAGAGGCCGGGACAGGGGTACAGCCCCAGCATTTT
CASSQEAGTGVQPQHF
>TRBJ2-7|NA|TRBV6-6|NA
TGTGCCAACTCGCCGGGACATGGATACGAGCAGTACTTC
CANSPGHGYEQYF
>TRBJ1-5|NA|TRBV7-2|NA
TGTGCCAGCAGCCTAAGCAATCAGCCCCAGCATTTT
CASSLSNQPQHF
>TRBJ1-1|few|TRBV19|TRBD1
TGTGCCAGTAGTACCAGACAGGGGAACACTGAAGCTTTCTTT
CASSTRQGNTEAFF